Listed below are T cell receptor beta chains from one sample, sequenced in a study of shared clonotypes between healthy human individuals. This table comes from immunoSEQ multiplex PCR, and its TCRdb copy is limited to in-frame clones, with some not included. The sample shows 950,000 to 1,100,000 clones, about three quarters of them seen only once. Sequencing input: memory CD4+ T cells sorted from blood. Receptors originate from a man younger than 35 in good health. Each CDR3 is given without its conserved first and last residue. Each record gives: V gene, clone size, CDR3 protein. Size tells how often a clone was seen (once, few, many) or the class of an expanded clone, and some rows leave it out.

TRBV10-1	-	ASSDRSTGELF
TRBV7-8	-	ASSLVSAEKY
TRBV18	few	ASSPGQNSPLH
TRBV5-1	-	ASCSGTVNEKLF
TRBV7-2	-	ASSLGFRTGELF
TRBV6-6	-	ASSPSRTYEQY
TRBV27	-	ASSSSGPLSGNTIY
TRBV30	-	AWSGLAGGRRNEQF
TRBV6-6	-	ASSYEVGAGNTIY
TRBV5-6	once	ASSLWDRDYNEQF
TRBV4-1	-	ASSLGQPSSYEQY
TRBV2	many	ASSGSGYNEQF
TRBV10-3	-	AISESAQLYGYT
TRBV7-3	-	ASSLTWRETQY
TRBV5-1	-	ASSLDSTYGYT
TRBV30	-	AWSQDRGFEKLF
TRBV2	-	ASSGQLAAF
TRBV28	-	ASSLRGGQPQH
TRBV6-1	-	ASSDSSSWGEKLF
TRBV11-2	few	ASSLGERRSGNTIY
TRBV11-2	-	ASSPGGASGGASEQF
TRBV30	-	AWSPGLASYEQY
TRBV4-1	-	ASSQGDGRETQY
TRBV28	-	ASSLLPGQGSNQPQH
TRBV6-1	-	ATVAVITQY
TRBV28	-	ASSPTVLNGYT
TRBV21-1	once	ASSKVRSYRGHTIY
TRBV7-9	-	ASSLVVGSYGYT
TRBV20-1	few	SARVLSEAF
TRBV6-6	-	ASSYSRPDNSPLH
TRBV12-5	-	ASAPPATGTGAF
TRBV11-2	-	ASSFTSGGSYEQY
TRBV11-2	-	ASSYSLYSGNTIY
TRBV7-6	-	ASSRGLCAETLEQY
TRBV6-5	-	ASRGTGGYYEQY
TRBV4-3	-	ASSQGPLAGGVGEQF
TRBV28	few	ASSGSNQPQH
TRBV30	-	AWNSHWPEGYNEQF
TRBV18	-	ASSPIGPYTSTDTQY
TRBV9	-	ASSVDDYYGYT
TRBV2	-	ASRQQGASNQPQH
TRBV5-6	-	ASSEGTVPSTDTQY
TRBV6-5	-	ASSYGAGLY
TRBV7-6	-	ASSLPGALYNEQF
TRBV7-2	-	ASSLGVGVTGELF
TRBV4-1	-	ASSQDAGASTGELF
TRBV5-1	-	ASRSGGALETQY
TRBV6-1	-	ASRRGVEDEKLF
TRBV15	-	ATSRDGQGRETQY
TRBV5-6	-	ASSFFERTGELF
TRBV12-5	-	ASGLETNYGYT
TRBV1	-	TSSQDHGGSGNTIY
TRBV28	-	ASSEGRFADTQY
TRBV21-1	-	ASSKSVWGSNQPQH